The sequence of this T cell receptor beta chain was determined in a study of blood T cell repertoires in COVID-19. Study information: The United States, Italy and Spain provided the acute and convalescent COVID-19 samples.

Germline-derived CDR1 and CDR2 are SGHTA and FQGNSA. CDR3 length: 16 residues. The trim removed 5 bases at V and 2 bases at J, leaving 8 bases unmatched. Per the study methods: By means of reference gene primer amplification, nucleated cell counts were estimated. This table comes from immunoSEQ multiplex PCR, and its TCRdb copy is limited to in-frame clones, with some not included. V, J and clone size derive from that table, while D and trimming were established from the DNA sequence. The sample carries 60,000 to 85,000 clones, around 90% recorded once. The sequenced material came from peripheral blood. The TCR comes from a woman older than 75 with active or convalescent COVID-19. The J gene is TRBJ2-2, the V gene TRBV7-2; TRBD2 matches 7 bases. In DNA, the CDR3 is TGTGCCAGCAGCCCCTCGCGGGGGTTTAACACCGGGGAGCTGTTTTTT. Protein sequence: CASSPSRGFNTGELFF. Complete variable domain (other parts from reference TRBV7-2 and TRBJ2-2): GAGVSQSPSNKVTEKGKDVELRCDPISGHTALYWYRQSLGQGLEFLIYFQGNSAPDKSGLPSDRFSAERTGGSVSTLTIQRTQQEDSAVYLCASSPSRGFNTGELFFGEGSRLTVL.